This TCR beta chain was identified during a study of T-cell memory formation after mild COVID-19. About the study: There were largely donor-specific TCR clusters. The study's findings and limits: The finding that pre-infection memory included some responding clones suggested that cross-reactive memory joined. Confirmation was lacking for SARS-CoV-2 specificity of second-wave clones that peaked on day 37.

Germline assignment: CDR1 SEHNR and CDR2 FQNEAQ (reference sequence). V lost 7 bases and J 6 bases, leaving 18 bases between the germline ends. The CDR3 length is 14 residues. TCR alpha and TCR beta cDNA libraries with sample barcodes and UMIs came from 5'RACE using constant-segment primers. Via MiXCR, TCRdb re-called the 5' RACE reads, giving one row per CDR3 protein. The repertoire holds roughly 150,000 distinct CDR3 sequences, 13% to 15% seen once, with under 30% in the top ten. This clonotype was observed a few times. The antigen is undetermined. This receptor was obtained from an adult woman who had mild COVID-19 (a few samples of this study predate the infection). Cell type and time point are not known. The chain is built from TRBV7-9 and TRBJ1-2, with D possibly matching TRBD1 (5 bases). Sequencing was carried out using PBMCs or a T cell subset sorted from them (not recorded which). The CDR3 DNA follows: TGTGCCAGCAAGCCCTGGGACGTCCCCGATGGCTACACCTTC. Its protein product is CASKPWDVPDGYTF.